The 15 T cell receptor beta chains below were found in one sample sequenced in a study of early T cells in non-severe SARS-CoV-2 infection. In TCRdb, the 5' RACE reads were re-called with MiXCR into one record per CDR3 protein. The sample holds under 70,000 distinct CDR3 sequences, 5.9% seen once. The sequencing used whole blood, collected at baseline. The receptors come from an adult who was a healthcare worker with PCR-confirmed SARS-CoV-2 infection or an uninfected control (not recorded which).

Many counts were recorded for this clonotype. The J gene is TRBJ2-7, the V gene TRBV24-1, with 8 bases that match TRBD2. CDR3 length: 14 residues. Per the germline V gene, CDR1 is KGHDR and CDR2 is SFDVKD. J was trimmed by 5 bases and V by 5 bases; bases with no gene match: 7. CDR3 coding DNA: TGTGCCACCAGTGTGGGAGCGGGAGAAGACGAGCAGTACTTC. Protein sequence: CATSVGAGEDEQYF.

The chain is built from TRBV28 and TRBJ2-3; 11 positions agree with TRBD2. Germline trimming cut 5 bases from V and 5 bases from J; bases unmatched to any gene: 3. The CDR3 consists of 14 residues. Per the germline V gene, CDR1 is MDHEN and CDR2 is SYDVKM. CDR3 loop: CASSPLAGVDTQYF. Here the CDR3 DNA reads TGTGCCAGCAGTCCACTAGCGGGAGTAGATACGCAGTATTTT.

This clonotype was seen repeatedly, ten times or more. The rearrangement joins TRBV20-1 to TRBJ2-7; TRBD1 matches 8 bases. The CDR3 is made up of 17 amino acids. V dropped 5 bases and J dropped 1; count of bases not matched to a gene: 16. Germline CDR1 and CDR2: DFQATT and SNEGSKA (reference sequence). DNA for the CDR3: TGCAGTGCTCGGGCCAGCTGGGGACAGGCGGTATCCTACGAGCAGTACTTC. Its protein product is CSARASWGQAVSYEQYF.

This clonotype was picked up a small number of times. The chain links TRBV15 to TRBJ2-5; D unclear. Deletions cut 2 bases from V and 1 base from J, with 5 bases between. This CDR3 region has 13 residues. From germline, CDR1 is LNHNV and CDR2 YYDKDF (reference sequence). CDR3 protein: CATSRPGQETQYF. DNA for the CDR3: TGTGCCACCAGCAGACCGGGCCAAGAGACCCAGTACTTC.

The table lists this clonotype with many counts. This chain links TRBV6-6 with TRBJ2-7; TRBD1 agrees at 12 bases. V trimming: 4 bases; J trimming: 3 bases; junction bases outside the gene matches: 4. In germline, CDR1 is MNHNY, CDR2 SVGAGI (reference sequence). The CDR3 consists of 15 residues. CDR3 loop: CASSSWDRGLYEQYF. In DNA, the CDR3 is TGTGCCAGCAGTTCATGGGACAGGGGGCTCTACGAGCAGTACTTC.

The chain carries TRBV29-1 and TRBJ2-7, with no clear D. Germline V gene sequence: CDR1 SQVTM, CDR2 ANQGSEA. Between the trimmed V and J ends, which lost 4 bases and 2 bases, there was a span of 6 bases. This CDR3 is built from 11 residues. The CDR3 sequence: CSVGDAYEQYF. Here the CDR3 DNA reads TGCAGCGTTGGGGATGCCTACGAGCAGTACTTC.

This chain uses TRBV12-3 or TRBV12-4 with TRBJ2-1, with 12 positions matching TRBD2. The CDR3 has 19 residues. V was clipped by 6 bases and J by 9 bases; unmatched bases: 21. CDR3 nucleotides: TGTGCCAGCAGCGCTGGTTCGCTCGGTCTAGCGGGAGGGCCCGGTGAGCAGTTCTTC. It encodes CASSAGSLGLAGGPGEQFF.

This clonotype was observed at least ten times. The chain is built from TRBV3-1 and TRBJ2-1, with 10 bases lining up with TRBD2. Per germline, CDR1 LGHDT and CDR2 YNNKEL (reference sequence). The CDR3 sequence is 17 residues long. The trim removed 0 bases at V and 2 bases at J, leaving 4 bases unmatched. The CDR3 region is CASSQDPTSGAYNEQFF. Here the CDR3 DNA reads TGTGCCAGCAGCCAAGATCCCACTAGCGGGGCCTACAATGAGCAGTTCTTC.

The rearrangement joins TRBV19 to TRBJ1-1; D gene uncertain. CDR1 and CDR2 (germline): LNHDA, SQIVND (reference sequence). The V gene lost 0 bases and the J gene lost 7 bases, with 15 bases spanning the gap. The CDR3 totals 15 residues. The CDR3 loop reads CASSIDRRTQLEAFF. The CDR3 DNA reads as TGTGCCAGTAGTATAGACAGGCGAACTCAGCTTGAAGCTTTCTTT.

This chain uses TRBV7-2 with TRBJ2-3; D is perhaps TRBD1 (6 bases). The CDR3 has 14 amino acids. V was clipped by 1 base and J by 4 bases, with 9 bases between them. The germline V gene encodes CDR1 SGHTA and CDR2 FQGNSA. The CDR3 nucleotides read TGTGCCAGCAGCTTAGGTGGGGGCCCAGATACGCAGTATTTT. It yields the protein CASSLGGGPDTQYF.

Only a few counts were recorded for this clonotype. The chain employs TRBV29-1 and TRBJ1-5; D gene uncertain. Germline V lookup: CDR1 SQVTM, CDR2 ANQGSEA. The V and J ends lost 6 bases and 2 bases respectively, with 8 bases between them. The CDR3 loop spans 12 amino acids. CDR3 in DNA: TGCAGCGTAAGAGACGGCAATCAGCCCCAGCATTTT. Encoded protein: CSVRDGNQPQHF.

This clonotype has a count of ten or more. This chain connects TRBV18 to TRBJ1-6, with D unclear. V lost 6 bases and J 7 bases, leaving 16 bases between the germline ends. The CDR3 extends over 15 amino acids. CDR1 is KGHSH, CDR2 LQKENI, per germline. The CDR3 is CASSPDPVLNSPLHF. The DNA for the CDR3 is TGTGCCAGCTCCCCCGACCCCGTGTTGAATTCACCCCTCCACTTT.

This clonotype was counted at least ten times. V and J are TRBV10-3 and TRBJ2-3; a weak D match, TRBD2 (6 bases). Between the trimmed V and J ends, which lost 4 bases and 2 bases, there was a span of 10 bases. CDR1 ENHRY and CDR2 SYGVKD come from the germline V gene. The CDR3 totals 14 residues. CDR3 nucleotide sequence: TGTGCCATCAGTGTCTTAGCGGACACAGATACGCAGTATTTT. This codes for CAISVLADTDTQYF.

This clonotype appeared many times. The gene calls are TRBV27 and TRBJ2-7; a possible D gene is TRBD2 (6 bases). In germline, CDR1 is MNHEY, CDR2 SMNVEV (reference sequence). The CDR3 extends over 15 amino acids. Trimming shortened V by 6 bases and J by 1 base, and 16 bases separated the two germline ends. The CDR3 sequence: CASSSLGTASYEQYF. Written as DNA, the CDR3 is TGTGCCAGCAGCTCCTTGGGGACTGCTTCCTACGAGCAGTACTTC.

The chain employs TRBV28 and TRBJ1-1; the match to TRBD1 covers 8 bases. The CDR3 runs to 14 residues. CDR1 and CDR2 (germline): MDHEN, SYDVKM. V gave up 3 bases and J gave up 4 bases; unmatched junction bases: 4. CDR3 sequence (DNA): TGTGCCAGCAGTTTCATAGGACAGGGCACTGAAGCTTTCTTT. It codes for CASSFIGQGTEAFF.